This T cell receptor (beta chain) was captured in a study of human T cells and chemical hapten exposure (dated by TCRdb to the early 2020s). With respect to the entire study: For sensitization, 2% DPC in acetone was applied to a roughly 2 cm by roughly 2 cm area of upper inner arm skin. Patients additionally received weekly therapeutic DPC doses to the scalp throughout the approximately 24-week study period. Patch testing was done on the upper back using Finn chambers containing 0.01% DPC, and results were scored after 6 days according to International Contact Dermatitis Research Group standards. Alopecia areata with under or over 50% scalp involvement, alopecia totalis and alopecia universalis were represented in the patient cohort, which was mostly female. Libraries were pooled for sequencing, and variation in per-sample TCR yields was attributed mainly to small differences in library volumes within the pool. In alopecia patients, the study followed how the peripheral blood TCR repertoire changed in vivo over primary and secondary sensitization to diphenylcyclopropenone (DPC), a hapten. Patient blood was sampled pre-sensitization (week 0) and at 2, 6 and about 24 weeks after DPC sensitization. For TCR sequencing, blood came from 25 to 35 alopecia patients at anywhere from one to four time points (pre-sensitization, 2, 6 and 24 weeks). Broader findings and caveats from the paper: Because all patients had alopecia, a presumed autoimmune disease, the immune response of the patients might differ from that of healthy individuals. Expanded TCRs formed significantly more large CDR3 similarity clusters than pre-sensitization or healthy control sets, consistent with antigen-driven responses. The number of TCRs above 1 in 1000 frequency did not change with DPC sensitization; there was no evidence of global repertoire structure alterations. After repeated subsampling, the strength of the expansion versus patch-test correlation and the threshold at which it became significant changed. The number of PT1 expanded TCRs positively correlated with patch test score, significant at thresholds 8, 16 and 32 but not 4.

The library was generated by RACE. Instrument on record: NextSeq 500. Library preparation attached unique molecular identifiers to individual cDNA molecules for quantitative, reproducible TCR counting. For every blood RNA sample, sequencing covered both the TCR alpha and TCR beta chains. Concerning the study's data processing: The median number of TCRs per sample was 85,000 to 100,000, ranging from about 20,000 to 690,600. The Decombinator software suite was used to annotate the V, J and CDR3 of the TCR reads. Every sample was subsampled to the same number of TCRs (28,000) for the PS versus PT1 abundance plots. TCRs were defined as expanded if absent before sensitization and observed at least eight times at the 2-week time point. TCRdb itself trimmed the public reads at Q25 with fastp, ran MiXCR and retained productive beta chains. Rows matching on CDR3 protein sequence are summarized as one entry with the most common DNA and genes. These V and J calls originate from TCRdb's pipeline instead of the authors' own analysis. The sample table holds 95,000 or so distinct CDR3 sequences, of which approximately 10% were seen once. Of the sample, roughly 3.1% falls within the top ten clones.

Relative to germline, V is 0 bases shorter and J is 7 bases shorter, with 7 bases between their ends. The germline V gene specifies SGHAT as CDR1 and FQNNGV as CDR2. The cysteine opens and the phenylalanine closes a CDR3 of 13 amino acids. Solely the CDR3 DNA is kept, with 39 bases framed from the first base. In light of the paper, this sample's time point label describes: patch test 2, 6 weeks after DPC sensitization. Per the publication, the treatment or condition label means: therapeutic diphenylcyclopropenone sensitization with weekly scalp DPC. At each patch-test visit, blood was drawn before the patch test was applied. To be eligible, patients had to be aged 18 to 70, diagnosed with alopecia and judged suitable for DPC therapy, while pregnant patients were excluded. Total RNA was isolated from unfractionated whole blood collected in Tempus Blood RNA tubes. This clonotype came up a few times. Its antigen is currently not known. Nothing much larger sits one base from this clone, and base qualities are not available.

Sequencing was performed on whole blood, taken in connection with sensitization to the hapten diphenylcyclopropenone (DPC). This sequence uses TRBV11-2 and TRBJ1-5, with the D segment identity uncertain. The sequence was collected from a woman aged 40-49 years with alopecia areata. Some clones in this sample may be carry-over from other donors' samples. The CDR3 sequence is CASSLDRRQPQHF. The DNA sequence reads TGTGCCAGCAGCTTAGATCGGCGGCAGCCCCAGCATTTT.